The 31 T cell receptor beta chains below were found in one sample sequenced in a study of response to subunit inactivated influenza vaccine. TCRdb re-called the RT-PCR reads through MiXCR, storing one row per CDR3 protein. The sample consists of 150,000 to 200,000 distinct CDR3 sequences, over 9.5% of them appearing once. This sample was shared with a second study, whose subject was T cells expressing NK-cell markers. Turning to that study: UMIs were included in TCR beta cDNA generated by 5'RACE template switching.

Sequencing was performed on CD8+ T cells sorted from PBMCs, taken roughly 12 days after vaccination. These receptors came from a man in his fifties who received an inactivated influenza vaccine.

The chain joins TRBV7-2 to TRBJ2-1; D gene uncertain. V dropped 1 base and J dropped 5 bases, with 9 bases sitting between them. The germline gives CDR1 SGHTA, CDR2 FQGNSA. The length of the CDR3 is 14 residues. In nucleotides, the CDR3 is TGTGCCAGCAGCTTAGAGCTGGGGAACAATGAGCAGTTCTTC. The encoded protein is CASSLELGNNEQFF.

The CDR3 sequence is CASSLVQGEETQYF. CDR3 DNA sequence: TGTGCCAGCAGCTTAGTGCAGGGGGAAGAGACCCAGTACTTC. The chain has TRBV7-9 and TRBJ2-5, with 7 nucleotides matching TRBD1. The CDR3 loop spans 14 amino acids. Per the germline V gene, CDR1 is SEHNR and CDR2 is FQNEAQ (reference sequence). J was trimmed by 3 bases and V by 1 base; bases with no gene match: 2.

The genes are TRBV7-7 and TRBJ2-5; D is unresolved. The CDR3 runs to 14 residues. V was trimmed by 2 bases and J by 0 bases, leaving 7 bases between them. The germline gives CDR1 SSHAT, CDR2 FNYEAQ (reference sequence). The CDR3 sequence: CASSLNTYQETQYF. For the CDR3, the DNA is TGTGCCAGCAGCTTAAACACGTACCAAGAGACCCAGTACTTC. Supplemented by reference TRBV7-7 and TRBJ2-5, the full variable domain reads GAGVSQSPRYKVTKRGQDVTLRCDPISSHATLYWYQQALGQGPEFLTYFNYEAQPDKSGLPSDRFSAERPEGSISTLTIQRTEQRDSAMYRCASSLNTYQETQYFGPGTRLLVL.

This rearrangement joins TRBV12-3 or TRBV12-4 to TRBJ1-2; D remains unclear. The CDR3 loop spans 15 amino acids. V lost 5 bases to trimming and J lost 4 bases, with 17 bases between them. In DNA, the CDR3 is TGTGCCAGCAGTCTATCCCAAGGGTACCCCTATGGCTACACCTTC. Translation gives CASSLSQGYPYGYTF.

This clonotype showed up just a few times. The chain uses TRBV3-1 and TRBJ2-7; TRBD2 agrees at 11 bases. This CDR3 has 17 residues. Germline V gene data show CDR1 as LGHDT and CDR2 as YNNKEL (reference sequence). V gave up 0 bases and J gave up 6 bases; unmatched junction bases: 10. The CDR3 loop reads CASSQDLLAGGLGEQYF. As DNA, the CDR3 is TGTGCCAGCAGCCAAGATCTTCTAGCGGGGGGCTTGGGCGAGCAGTACTTC.

This clonotype was seen a few times. The chain combines TRBV10-1 with TRBJ2-1; a weak D match, TRBD1 (6 bases). Trimming shortened V by 8 bases and J by 8 bases, and 16 bases separated the two germline ends. The CDR3 contains 13 residues. Germline V gene lookup returns CDR1 WNHNN and CDR2 SYGVQD (reference sequence). CDR3 loop: CASGQTGLDEQFF. CDR3 coding DNA: TGCGCCAGCGGACAGACCGGGTTGGATGAGCAGTTCTTC.

The genes are TRBV27 and TRBJ1-1; D ambiguous. The CDR3 spans 13 residues. Germline CDR1 MNHEY, CDR2 SMNVEV (reference sequence). Trimming pared 1 base from V and 4 bases from J, leaving 7 bases between. The CDR3 spells CASSLFPSTEAFF. CDR3 nucleotide sequence: TGTGCCAGCAGTTTATTCCCATCCACTGAAGCTTTCTTT.

This chain joins TRBV20-1 and TRBJ2-5; 7 bases line up with TRBD1. Trimming took 0 bases from V and 3 from J; bases not matched to a gene: 7. CDR1 and CDR2 from the germline V gene are DFQATT and SNEGSKA (reference sequence). This CDR3 contains 15 residues. CDR3 in DNA: TGCAGTGCTAGAGACCAACCGGGACAGAAAGAGACCCAGTACTTC. Translating it yields CSARDQPGQKETQYF.

There are many counts of this clonotype. The rearrangement links TRBV11-3 to TRBJ2-3; the D is unclear. The germline V gene has CDR1 SGHNT and CDR2 YENEEA. The CDR3 is made up of 12 amino acids. V lost 3 bases, J lost 4 bases, and 5 bases lay in between. CDR3 DNA: TGTGCCAGCAGCTTTACGTCAGATACGCAGTATTTT. It codes for CASSFTSDTQYF.

At least ten counts were recorded for this clonotype. V is TRBV15 and J is TRBJ2-4; possible D gene TRBD1, 6 bases. CDR1 is LNHNV and CDR2 is YYDKDF in the germline V gene (reference sequence). The CDR3 is made up of 17 amino acids. Trimming left V 3 bases short and J 0 bases short, with 15 bases between. CDR3 region: CATSSARQELAKNIQYF. CDR3 sequence (DNA): TGTGCCACCAGCAGCGCACGACAGGAACTAGCCAAAAACATTCAGTACTTC.

The CDR3 loop is CASSLEQPNSNYGYTF. CDR3 nucleotides: TGTGCCAGCAGTTTAGAGCAACCGAACTCTAACTATGGCTACACCTTC. This chain joins TRBV27 and TRBJ1-2; D unresolved. Trimming cost V 2 bases and J 0 bases, with 13 bases left between them. CDR1 MNHEY and CDR2 SMNVEV come from the germline V gene (reference sequence). This CDR3 contains 16 residues.

A few counts support this clonotype. V is TRBV12-3 or TRBV12-4 and J is TRBJ2-1; 7 nucleotides line up with TRBD1. J gave up 10 bases and V 4 bases, and 13 bases lay outside the gene matches. There are 15 residues in the CDR3. This chain's CDR3 is CASSYSGQPGKEQFF. The CDR3 coding sequence is TGTGCCAGCAGTTACTCGGGACAGCCAGGGAAGGAGCAGTTCTTC.

This clonotype showed up just a few times. The rearrangement uses TRBV27 and TRBJ2-3; D is possibly TRBD1 or TRBD2 (5 bases each). CDR3 length: 11 amino acids. The V gene lost 3 bases and the J gene lost 14 bases, with 12 bases spanning the gap. Germline V lookup: CDR1 MNHEY, CDR2 SMNVEV (reference sequence). The CDR3 DNA follows: TGTGCCAGCAGTTTGACCGGGACGTTGTATTTT. Residues: CASSLTGTLYF.

The chain employs TRBV10-2 and TRBJ2-7; TRBD1 matches 7 bases. The CDR3 is 14 residues long. Germline V CDR1 and CDR2: WSHSY, SAAADI. V trimming: 4 bases; J trimming: 6 bases; junction bases outside the gene matches: 9. The CDR3 nucleotides read TGCGCCAGCAGTGTTGGGACAGCGGTCGTCGAGCAGTACTTC. Translating it yields CASSVGTAVVEQYF.

There are many counts of this clonotype. The chain has TRBV4-2 and TRBJ2-2; tentatively, D is TRBD1 (6 bases). V was shortened by 3 bases and J by 3 bases, with 14 bases between the two germline ends. The CDR3 spans 16 residues. Germline lookup yields CDR1 LGHNA and CDR2 YNFKEQ. The CDR3 reads CASSQGRGAHTGELFF. The CDR3 coding sequence is TGTGCCAGCAGCCAGGGCAGGGGCGCACACACCGGGGAGCTGTTTTTT.

The CDR3 DNA is TGCAGCGCCAAACCTAGCGGGAAACTCACAGATACGCAGTATTTT. This encodes CSAKPSGKLTDTQYF. V is TRBV29-1 and J is TRBJ2-3, with 9 bases that match TRBD2. This CDR3 contains 15 residues. Looked up from germline, CDR1 is SQVTM and CDR2 is ANQGSEA. Trimming at V came to 7 bases and at J to 2 bases, leaving 10 bases not matched to a gene.

This clonotype has a handful of counts. The J gene is TRBJ1-2, the V gene TRBV28; 11 positions agree with TRBD1. The germline CDR1 and CDR2 sequences are MDHEN and SYDVKM. Germline trimming cut 2 bases from V and 6 bases from J; bases unmatched to any gene: 2. CDR3 length: 14 amino acids. The CDR3 region is CASSLPGQGDGYTF. DNA for the CDR3: TGTGCCAGCAGTTTACCGGGACAGGGGGATGGCTACACCTTC.

About this clonotype itself: A read error is possible here, since a much larger clone lies one base away. The chain employs TRBV7-9 and TRBJ2-2, with D tentatively TRBD1 or TRBD2 (5 bases each). Germline CDR1 is SEHNR and CDR2 is FQNEAQ (reference sequence). This CDR3 spans 12 amino acids. The CDR3 DNA is TGTGCCAGCAGCTCGGGACCCGGGGACCTGTTTTTT. Protein: CASSSGPGDLFF.

J is TRBJ2-5 and V is TRBV6-1; possibly TRBD1 for D (6 bases). CDR1 and CDR2 from the germline V gene are MNHNS and SASEGT. V lost 6 bases and J lost 4, with 21 bases in between. CDR3 length equals 16 residues. CDR3 residues: CASSQIFRGGRETQYF. The DNA of the CDR3 is TGTGCCAGCAGCCAGATCTTCAGGGGTGGAAGAGAGACCCAGTACTTC.

This clonotype has just a few counts. This chain uses TRBV6-2 or TRBV6-3 with TRBJ1-3; no reliable D call. The V end was cut by 2 bases, the J end by 2 bases, with 13 bases between. CDR1 is MNHEY, CDR2 SVGEGT, per germline. There are 16 residues in the CDR3. The DNA for the CDR3 is TGTGCCAGCAGTTACGCGGGGTCCTTCACTGGAAACACCATATATTTT. Its protein product is CASSYAGSFTGNTIYF.

This clonotype came up a few times. The rearrangement joins TRBV15 to TRBJ2-1; the match to TRBD2 covers 12 bases. The germline CDR1 and CDR2 sequences are LNHNV and YYDKDF (reference sequence). Losses at the gene ends were 4 bases for V and 8 bases for J; bases not matched to a gene: 6. There are 15 residues in the CDR3. In DNA, the CDR3 is TGTGCCACCAGCACGGGGCTAGCGGGGGGGCATGAGCAGTTCTTC. Translation: CATSTGLAGGHEQFF.

This chain links TRBV6-4 with TRBJ1-1; D is unclear. With 4 bases removed from V and 2 bases from J, the gap between germline ends came to 8 bases. Per germline, CDR1 MRHNA and CDR2 SNTAGT. CDR3 length: 13 amino acids. The CDR3 DNA reads TGTGCCAGCAGTGTAGCGGAAAACACTGAAGCTTTCTTT. Residues: CASSVAENTEAFF.

This clonotype came up a few times. V gene TRBV27 combines with J gene TRBJ2-5; D is unresolved. Germline assignment: CDR1 MNHEY and CDR2 SMNVEV (reference sequence). Trimming shortened V by 0 bases and J by 1 base, and 9 bases separated the two germline ends. CDR3 length equals 15 residues. This CDR3 is CASSLSGGLQETQYF. The CDR3 bases are TGTGCCAGCAGTTTATCAGGTGGCCTCCAAGAGACCCAGTACTTC.

This clonotype was counted between two and nine times. This rearrangement joins TRBV5-5 to TRBJ2-1, with 7 nucleotides matching TRBD2. Germline loops: CDR1 SGHKS, CDR2 YYEKEE (reference sequence). The CDR3 is made up of 16 amino acids. The V segment lost 4 bases and the J segment 4 bases; nucleotides outside the gene matches: 11. CDR3 sequence reads: CASSPRRLAEYNEQFF. CDR3 nucleotides: TGTGCCAGCAGCCCGCGCCGACTAGCCGAATACAATGAGCAGTTCTTC. The whole variable domain, filled in from reference TRBV5-5 and TRBJ2-1, reads DAGVTQSPTHLIKTRGQQVTLRCSPISGHKSVSWYQQVLGQGPQFIFQYYEKEERGRGNFPDRFSARQFPNYSSELNVNALLLGDSALYLCASSPRRLAEYNEQFFGPGTRLTVL.

The genes are TRBV4-3 and TRBJ1-6; 10 nucleotides agree with TRBD1. Germline-derived CDR1 and CDR2 are LGHNA and YSLEER. CDR3 length: 15 amino acids. V was pared by 1 base and J by 8 bases, with 2 bases of the junction left unmatched. This chain's CDR3 is CASSQVGQGDSPLHF. CDR3 nucleotide sequence: TGCGCCAGCAGCCAAGTCGGACAGGGGGATTCACCCCTCCACTTT.

The chain combines TRBV27 with TRBJ2-5; D might be TRBD2 (7 bases). Germline V gene data show CDR1 as MNHEY and CDR2 as SMNVEV (reference sequence). Trimming stripped 3 bases from V and 2 bases from J, with 13 bases between. This CDR3 has 15 residues. The CDR3, as DNA: TGTGCCAGCAGTTTTGGGGCGGGGGCACAAGAGACCCAGTACTTC. The encoded protein is CASSFGAGAQETQYF.

The chain couples TRBV7-8 to TRBJ1-4; weak D call: TRBD1 (6 bases). Germline CDR1 and CDR2: SGHVS and FQNEAQ. The CDR3 totals 15 residues. V was trimmed by 5 bases and J by 5 bases, leaving 15 bases between them. The CDR3 protein is CASSRDQGINEKLFF. In DNA form, the CDR3 reads TGTGCCAGCAGCCGAGATCAGGGGATCAATGAAAAACTGTTTTTT.

The sample holds a few counts of this clonotype. The chain has TRBV12-3 or TRBV12-4 and TRBJ2-1, with D possibly being TRBD2 (5 bases). This CDR3 comprises 13 residues. Trimming left V 3 bases short and J 7 bases short, with 10 bases between. Here the CDR3 DNA reads TGTGCCAGCAGTTTTTTAGCGATTAATGAGCAGTTCTTC. Its translation is CASSFLAINEQFF.

This rearrangement joins TRBV6-5 to TRBJ1-5; the match to TRBD1 covers 7 bases. The V and J ends lost 2 bases and 4 bases, in that order; junction bases with no gene match: 2. Germline assignment: CDR1 MNHEY and CDR2 SVGAGI. The CDR3 covers 14 residues. The CDR3 region has the DNA TGTGCCAGCAGTTACCGACAGGGTAATCAGCCCCAGCATTTT. It codes for CASSYRQGNQPQHF.

This clonotype was seen ten or more times. The chain is built from TRBV28 and TRBJ2-3; D is tentatively TRBD1 or TRBD2 (5 bases each). Per germline, CDR1 MDHEN and CDR2 SYDVKM. The V and J ends lost 11 bases and 0 bases respectively, with 15 bases between them. CDR3 size: 14 residues. The DNA for the CDR3 is TGTGCCTGTTCCAGGGACCGAAGCACAGATACGCAGTATTTT. It is translated as CACSRDRSTDTQYF. Variable domain in full (rest from reference TRBV28 and TRBJ2-3): DVKVTQSSRYLVKRTGEKVFLECVQDMDHENMFWYRQDPGLGLRLIYFSYDVKMKEKGDIPEGYSVSREKKERFSLILESASTNQTSMYLCACSRDRSTDTQYFGPGTRLTVL.

The chain couples TRBV28 to TRBJ2-7; D gene ambiguous. The germline gives CDR1 MDHEN, CDR2 SYDVKM. The CDR3 is 15 amino acids. V lost 5 bases and J 2 bases, leaving 16 bases between the germline ends. The CDR3 spells CASSRALVLTYEQYF. The CDR3 DNA sequence: TGTGCCAGCAGTCGCGCTCTAGTTCTAACCTACGAGCAGTACTTC.